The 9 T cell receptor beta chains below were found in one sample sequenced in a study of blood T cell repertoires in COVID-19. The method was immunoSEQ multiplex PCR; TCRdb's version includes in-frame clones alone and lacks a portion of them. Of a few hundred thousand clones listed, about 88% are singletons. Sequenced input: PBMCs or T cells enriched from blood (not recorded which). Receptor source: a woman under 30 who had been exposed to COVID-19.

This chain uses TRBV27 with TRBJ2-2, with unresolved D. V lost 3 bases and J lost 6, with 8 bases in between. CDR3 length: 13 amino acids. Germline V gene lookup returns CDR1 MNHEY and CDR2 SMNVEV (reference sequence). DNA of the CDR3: TGTGCCAGCAGTTTGTTGTCGTCCGGGGAGCTGTTTTTT. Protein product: CASSLLSSGELFF.

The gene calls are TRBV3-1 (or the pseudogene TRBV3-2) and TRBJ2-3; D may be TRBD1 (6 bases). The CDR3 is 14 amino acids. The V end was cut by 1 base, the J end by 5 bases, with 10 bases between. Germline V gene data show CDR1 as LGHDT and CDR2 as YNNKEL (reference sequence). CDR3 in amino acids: CASSQVWGQDTQYF. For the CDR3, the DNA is TGTGCCAGCAGCCAAGTTTGGGGGCAAGATACGCAGTATTTT.

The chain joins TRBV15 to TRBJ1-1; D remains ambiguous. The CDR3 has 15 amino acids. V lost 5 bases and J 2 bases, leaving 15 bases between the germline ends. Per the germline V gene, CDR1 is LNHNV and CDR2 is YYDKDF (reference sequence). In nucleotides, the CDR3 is TGTGCCACCAGCCTACTACCTGAGTTCAACACTGAAGCTTTCTTT. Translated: CATSLLPEFNTEAFF.

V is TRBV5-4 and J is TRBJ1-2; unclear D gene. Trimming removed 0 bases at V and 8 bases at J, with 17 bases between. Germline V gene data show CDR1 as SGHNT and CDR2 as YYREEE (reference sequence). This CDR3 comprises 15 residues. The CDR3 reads CASSLDSRGFDGYTF. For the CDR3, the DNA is TGTGCCAGCAGCTTGGATTCGCGGGGTTTTGACGGCTACACCTTC.

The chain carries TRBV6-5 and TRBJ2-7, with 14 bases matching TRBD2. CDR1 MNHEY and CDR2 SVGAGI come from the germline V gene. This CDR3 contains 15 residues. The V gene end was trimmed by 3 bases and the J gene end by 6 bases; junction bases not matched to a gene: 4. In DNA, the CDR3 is TGTGCCAGCAGTTATCGACTAGCGGGAGGGTCCGAGCAGTACTTC. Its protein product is CASSYRLAGGSEQYF.

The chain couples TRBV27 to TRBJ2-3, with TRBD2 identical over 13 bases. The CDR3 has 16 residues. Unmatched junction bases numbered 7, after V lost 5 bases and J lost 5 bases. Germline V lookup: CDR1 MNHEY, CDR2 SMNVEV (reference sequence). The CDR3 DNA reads TGTGCCAGCAGTGTTGAGACTAGCGGGGGGCAAGATACGCAGTATTTT. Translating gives CASSVETSGGQDTQYF.

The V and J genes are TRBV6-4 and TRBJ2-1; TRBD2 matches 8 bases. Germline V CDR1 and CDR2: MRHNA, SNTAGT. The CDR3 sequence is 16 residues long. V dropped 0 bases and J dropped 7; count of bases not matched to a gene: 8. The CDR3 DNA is TGTGCCAGCAGTGACTCGACCAGCGGGAGTGTTAATGAGCAGTTCTTC. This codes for CASSDSTSGSVNEQFF.

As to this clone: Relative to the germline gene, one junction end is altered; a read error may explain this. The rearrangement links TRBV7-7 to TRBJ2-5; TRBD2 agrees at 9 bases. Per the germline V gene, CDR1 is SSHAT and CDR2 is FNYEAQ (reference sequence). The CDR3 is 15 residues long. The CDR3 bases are TGTGCTAGCAGCCTTAGCGGGGGATCTCAAGAGACCCAGTACTTC. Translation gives CASSLSGGSQETQYF.

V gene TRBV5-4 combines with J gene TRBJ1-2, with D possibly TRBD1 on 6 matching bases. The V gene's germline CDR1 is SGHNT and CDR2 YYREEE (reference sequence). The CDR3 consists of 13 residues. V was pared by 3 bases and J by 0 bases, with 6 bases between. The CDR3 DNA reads TGTGCCAGCAGCTGGACAGCTAACTATGGCTACACCTTC. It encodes CASSWTANYGYTF.